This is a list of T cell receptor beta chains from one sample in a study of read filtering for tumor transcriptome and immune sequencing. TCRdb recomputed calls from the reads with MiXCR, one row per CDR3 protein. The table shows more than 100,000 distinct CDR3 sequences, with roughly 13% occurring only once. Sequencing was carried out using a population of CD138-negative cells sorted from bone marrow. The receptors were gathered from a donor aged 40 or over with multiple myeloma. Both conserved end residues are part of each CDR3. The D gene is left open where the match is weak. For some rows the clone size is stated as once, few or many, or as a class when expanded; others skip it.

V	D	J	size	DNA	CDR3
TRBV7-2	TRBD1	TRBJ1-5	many	TGTGCCAGCAGCTTAGGAGGGGGCCTAAATCAGCCCCAGCATTTT	CASSLGGGLNQPQHF
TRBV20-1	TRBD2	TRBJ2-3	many	TGCAGTGCCAGGGCGGGGGGTAACACAGATACGCAGTATTTT	CSARAGGNTDTQYF
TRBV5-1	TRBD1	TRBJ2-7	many	TGCGCCAGCAGCTTGCCGGGGACAGGGACCTACGAGCAGTACTTC	CASSLPGTGTYEQYF
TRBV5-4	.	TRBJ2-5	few	TGTGCCAGCAGCTTGGGGGGGATTGAAGAGACCCAGTACTTC	CASSLGGIEETQYF
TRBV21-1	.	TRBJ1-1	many	TGTGCCAGCACAGTTTTACAGGGGGGTCGGGTCACTGAAGCTTTCTTT	CASTVLQGGRVTEAFF
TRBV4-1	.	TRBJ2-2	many	TGCGCCAGCAGCCAAGATTCGGGAATGACCACCGGGGAGCTGTTTTTT	CASSQDSGMTTGELFF
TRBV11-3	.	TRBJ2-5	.	TGTGCCAGCAGTCGTGTGTTGGGGGAGACCCAGTACTTC	CASSRVLGETQYF
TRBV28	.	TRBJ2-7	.	TGTGCCAGCAGTTTCGGGACAACCTACGAGCAGTACTTC	CASSFGTTYEQYF
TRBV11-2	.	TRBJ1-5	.	TGTACCAGCAGCCAGGACAGAGATCAGCCCCAGCATTTT	CTSSQDRDQPQHF
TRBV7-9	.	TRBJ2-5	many	TGTGCCAGCAGCTTCGGAGGGACAGCGCAAGAGACCCAGTACTTC	CASSFGGTAQETQYF
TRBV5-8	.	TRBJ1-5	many	TGTGCCAGCAGCTTGCGGGGGAACGGCAATCAGCCCCAGCATTTT	CASSLRGNGNQPQHF
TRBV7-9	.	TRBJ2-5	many	TGTGCCAGCACCAAGAGAGGGGGGTCGGGAGAGACCCAGTACTTC	CASTKRGGSGETQYF
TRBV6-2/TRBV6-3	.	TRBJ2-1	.	TGTGCCAGCACCCAAGGATACAATGAGCAGTTCTTC	CASTQGYNEQFF
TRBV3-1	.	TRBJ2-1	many	TGTGCCAGCAGCCAAGACGGCCTCCCCAATGAGCAGTTCTTC	CASSQDGLPNEQFF
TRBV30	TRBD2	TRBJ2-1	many	TGTGCCTGGATGGCTAGCGGGAGTACCAATGAGCAGTTCTTC	CAWMASGSTNEQFF
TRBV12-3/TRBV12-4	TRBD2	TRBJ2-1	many	TGTGCCAGCAACCGAGGGGGGAGCGGGAGCCCCTATGAGCAGTTCTTC	CASNRGGSGSPYEQFF
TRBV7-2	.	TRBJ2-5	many	TGTGCCAGCAGCCAGGGCGGGGCCAGGGTCCAAGAGACCCAGTACTTC	CASSQGGARVQETQYF
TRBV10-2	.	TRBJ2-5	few	TGCGCCAGCAGGGGACGGGGGCTAGGAGAGACCCAGTACTTC	CASRGRGLGETQYF
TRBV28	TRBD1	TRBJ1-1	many	TGTGCCAGCAGACGTGGACAGGGTAAACTGAACACTGAAGCTTTCTTT	CASRRGQGKLNTEAFF
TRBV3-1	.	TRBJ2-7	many	TGTGCCAGCAGCCAAGAGGGGGCCTACGAGCAGTACTTC	CASSQEGAYEQYF
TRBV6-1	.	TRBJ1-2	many	TGTGCCAGCAGTGAACTCTCACAGTATGGCTACACCTTC	CASSELSQYGYTF
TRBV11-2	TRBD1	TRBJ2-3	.	TGTGCCAGCAGCTCAACGACCTGGGCACAGGGGGGCACAGATACGCAGTATTTT	CASSSTTWAQGGTDTQYF
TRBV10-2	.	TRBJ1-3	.	TGCGCCAGCAGTGGGGGGACTGGAAACACCATATATTTT	CASSGGTGNTIYF
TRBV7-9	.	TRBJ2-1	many	TGTGCCAGCAGCTTAGCGCAGGGGAATGAGCAGTTCTTC	CASSLAQGNEQFF
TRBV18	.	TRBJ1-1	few	TGTGCCAGCTCACCATCGTTGGCGGGAAAGGGGACTGAAGCTTTCTTT	CASSPSLAGKGTEAFF
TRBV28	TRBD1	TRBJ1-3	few	TGTGCCAGCCGGACTACAGGGGTTTCTGGAAACACCATATATTTT	CASRTTGVSGNTIYF
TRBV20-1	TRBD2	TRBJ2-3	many	TGCAGTGCCACAGCACTAGCGGGGCGATCCACAGATACGCAGTATTTT	CSATALAGRSTDTQYF
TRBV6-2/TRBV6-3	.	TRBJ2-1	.	TGTGCCAGCAGCCTCCCTAGGGCGAAAGACAATGAGCAGTTCTTC	CASSLPRAKDNEQFF
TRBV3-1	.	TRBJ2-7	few	TGTGCCAGCAGCCAAGATCTTGGGACGGGAGCTCCCGAGCAGTACTTC	CASSQDLGTGAPEQYF
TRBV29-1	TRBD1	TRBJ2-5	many	TGCAGCGTTTCCGGGACAGGGGGACAGACCCAGTACTTC	CSVSGTGGQTQYF
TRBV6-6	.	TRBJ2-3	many	TGTGCCAGCAGTTACGGCGGGGGCTTGGGCACAGATACGCAGTATTTT	CASSYGGGLGTDTQYF
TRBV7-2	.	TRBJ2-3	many	TGTGCCAGCAGGAGGGAAACGGATACGCAGTATTTT	CASRRETDTQYF
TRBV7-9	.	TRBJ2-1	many	TGTGCCAGCAGCTTAGCTGAGGGGGGGCCTCCGGAGTTCTTC	CASSLAEGGPPEFF
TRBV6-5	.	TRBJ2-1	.	TGTGCCAGCAGTTACATAGGTTCCGCAGGGTCGGGCAATGAGCGATTCTTC	CASSYIGSAGSGNERFF
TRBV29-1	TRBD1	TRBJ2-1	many	TGCAGCGTTGAAGTGTGGACAGGTCCGGATGAGCAGTTCTTC	CSVEVWTGPDEQFF
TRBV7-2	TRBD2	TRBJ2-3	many	TGTGCCAGCAGCCTAACTAGCGGGATGGATACGCAGTATTTT	CASSLTSGMDTQYF
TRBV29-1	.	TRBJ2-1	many	TGCAGCGTGGGGGGACAGCTGAACAATGAGCAGTTCTTC	CSVGGQLNNEQFF
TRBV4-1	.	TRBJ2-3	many	TGCGCCAGCAGCCAAGGGTCGGACGGGGCCAATACGCAGTATTTT	CASSQGSDGANTQYF
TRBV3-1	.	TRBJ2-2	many	TGTGCCAGCAGCCTATTTGGAGTAGGACAGAAGAACACCGGGGAGCTGTTTTTT	CASSLFGVGQKNTGELFF
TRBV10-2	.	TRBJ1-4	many	TGCGCCAGCGGGGGGGCGGACCCTAATGAAAAACTGTTTTTT	CASGGADPNEKLFF
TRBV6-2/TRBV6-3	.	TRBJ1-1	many	TGTGCCAGCAGTTACTCGACGGGACATATGAACACTGAAGCTTTCTTT	CASSYSTGHMNTEAFF